The entry below gives a single T cell receptor (beta chain) sequence along with its context. Its antigen remains unidentified. Generated by immunoSEQ multiplex PCR, the TCRdb table keeps only in-frame clones and is missing some. The sample lists about 37,000 clones; 75% to 95% were seen once. This entry is derived from a study of T cells in tuberculosis. Study in general: A South African cohort included IGRA-negative adolescents, latently infected IGRA-positive adolescents and adults with active tuberculosis. General study findings and limits: A GMM-specific repertoire classifier reached roughly 90% accuracy, AUROC more than 0.8.

Trimming pared 5 bases from V and 1 base from J, leaving 6 bases between. The CDR3 totals 13 residues. CDR1 and CDR2 from the germline V gene are MDHEN and SYDVKM. As for time point: new active TB diagnosis, blood taken before or within 7 days of starting treatment. Confirmation came from sputum smear and/or culture positivity for M. tuberculosis. The receptor comes from an adult with tuberculosis. This sample comprised PBMCs, obtained at tuberculosis diagnosis. The chain carries TRBV28 and TRBJ1-5, with unresolved D. The CDR3 DNA sequence: TGTGCCAGCAGTCGTTTAAGCAATCAGCCCCAGCATTTT. It encodes CASSRLSNQPQHF.